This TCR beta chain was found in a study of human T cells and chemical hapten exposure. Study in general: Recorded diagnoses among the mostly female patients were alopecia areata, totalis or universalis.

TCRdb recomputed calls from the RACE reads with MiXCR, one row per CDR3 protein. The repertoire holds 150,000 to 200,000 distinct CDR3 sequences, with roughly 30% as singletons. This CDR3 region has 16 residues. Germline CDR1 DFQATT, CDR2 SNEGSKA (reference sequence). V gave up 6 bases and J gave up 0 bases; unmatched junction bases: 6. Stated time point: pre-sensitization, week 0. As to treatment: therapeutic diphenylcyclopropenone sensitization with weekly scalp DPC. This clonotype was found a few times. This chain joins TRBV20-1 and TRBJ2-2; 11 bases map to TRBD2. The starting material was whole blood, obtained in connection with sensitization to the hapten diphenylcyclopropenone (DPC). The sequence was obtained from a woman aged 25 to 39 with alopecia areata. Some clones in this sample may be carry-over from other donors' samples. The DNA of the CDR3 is TGCAGTGCAAAACTAGCGGGGGCGACGAACACCGGGGAGCTGTTTTTT. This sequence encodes CSAKLAGATNTGELFF.